This T cell receptor (beta chain) was recorded in a study of CD8+ T cells in alopecia areata. Trimming cost V 1 base and J 1 base, with 6 bases left between them. Per germline, CDR1 KGHSH and CDR2 LQKENI. The CDR3 loop spans 14 amino acids. Sequencing templates came from extracted RNA that was reverse transcribed into cDNA. The table came from immunoSEQ multiplex PCR; TCRdb's copy has only in-frame clones and leaves some out. The sample has roughly 150,000 clones, around 54% seen once. The TCR was taken from a human donor in good health. The sample comprised CD4+ T cells sorted from blood. V usage is TRBV18 and J usage is TRBJ2-3; D gene unclear. The CDR3 DNA is TGTGCCAGCTCACCACTCCCTGGCACAGATACGCAGTATTTT. This encodes CASSPLPGTDTQYF.